One TCR beta chain is described in this entry. These data come from a study of blood T cell repertoires in COVID-19. The table came from immunoSEQ multiplex PCR; TCRdb's copy has only in-frame clones and leaves some out. The sample shows roughly 200,000 clones, approximately 85% of them seen only once. The sample was PBMCs or T cells enriched from blood (not recorded which). The source of this sequence is a man in his forties with acute COVID-19.

The chain's CDR3 is CASSLRSGNTIYF. The CDR3 DNA follows: TGTGCCAGCAGTTTGCGCTCTGGAAACACCATATATTTT. The V call is TRBV28, the J call TRBJ1-3; D unclear. CDR3 size: 13 residues. Germline V lookup: CDR1 MDHEN, CDR2 SYDVKM. Trimming pared 3 bases from V and 0 bases from J, leaving 3 bases between.